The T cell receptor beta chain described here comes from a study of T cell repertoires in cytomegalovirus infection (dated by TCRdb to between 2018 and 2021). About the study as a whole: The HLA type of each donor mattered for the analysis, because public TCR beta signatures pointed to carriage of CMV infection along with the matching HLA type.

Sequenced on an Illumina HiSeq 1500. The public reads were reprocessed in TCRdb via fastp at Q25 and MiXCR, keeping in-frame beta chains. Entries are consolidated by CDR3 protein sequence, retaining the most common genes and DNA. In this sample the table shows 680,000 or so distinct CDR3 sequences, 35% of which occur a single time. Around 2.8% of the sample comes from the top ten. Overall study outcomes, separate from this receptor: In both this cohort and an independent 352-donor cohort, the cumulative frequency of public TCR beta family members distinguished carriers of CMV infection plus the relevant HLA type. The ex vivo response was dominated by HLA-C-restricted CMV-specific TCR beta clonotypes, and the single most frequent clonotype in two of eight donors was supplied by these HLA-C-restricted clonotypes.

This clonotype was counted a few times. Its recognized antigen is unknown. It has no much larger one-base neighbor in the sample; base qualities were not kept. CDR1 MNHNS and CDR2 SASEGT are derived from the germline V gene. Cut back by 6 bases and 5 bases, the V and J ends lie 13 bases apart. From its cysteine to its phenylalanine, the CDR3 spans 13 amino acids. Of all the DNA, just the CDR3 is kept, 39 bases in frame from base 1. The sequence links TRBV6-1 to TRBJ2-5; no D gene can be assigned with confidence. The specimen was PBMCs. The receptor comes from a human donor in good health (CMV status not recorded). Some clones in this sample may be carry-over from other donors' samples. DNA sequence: TGTGCCAGCAGGGCAGGAGCCCCGGAGACCCAGTACTTC. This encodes CASRAGAPETQYF.